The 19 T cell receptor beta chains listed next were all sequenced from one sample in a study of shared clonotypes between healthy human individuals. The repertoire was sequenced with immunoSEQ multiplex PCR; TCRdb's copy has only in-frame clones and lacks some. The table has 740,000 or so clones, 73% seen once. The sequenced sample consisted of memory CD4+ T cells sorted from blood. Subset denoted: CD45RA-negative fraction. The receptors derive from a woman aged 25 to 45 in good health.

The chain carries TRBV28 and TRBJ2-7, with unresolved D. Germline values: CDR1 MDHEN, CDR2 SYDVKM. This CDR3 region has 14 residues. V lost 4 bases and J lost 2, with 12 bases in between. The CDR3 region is CASSSSGDTYEQYF. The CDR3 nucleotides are TGTGCCAGCAGTTCATCTGGGGATACCTACGAGCAGTACTTC.

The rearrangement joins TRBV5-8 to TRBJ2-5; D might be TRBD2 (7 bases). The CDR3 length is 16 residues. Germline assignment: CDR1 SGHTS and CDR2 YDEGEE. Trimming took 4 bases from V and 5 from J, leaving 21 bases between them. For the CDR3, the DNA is TGTGCCAGCAGCCGCACGGGGGGCGCGAGTCGGGAGACCCAGTACTTC. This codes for CASSRTGGASRETQYF.

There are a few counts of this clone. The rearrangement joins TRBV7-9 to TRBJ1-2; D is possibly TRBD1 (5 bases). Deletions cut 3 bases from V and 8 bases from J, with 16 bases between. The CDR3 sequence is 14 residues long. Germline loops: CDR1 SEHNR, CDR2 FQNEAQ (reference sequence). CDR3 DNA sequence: TGTGCCAGCAGCTTCGGGGACCTCCACCGAGGCTACACCTTC. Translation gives CASSFGDLHRGYTF.

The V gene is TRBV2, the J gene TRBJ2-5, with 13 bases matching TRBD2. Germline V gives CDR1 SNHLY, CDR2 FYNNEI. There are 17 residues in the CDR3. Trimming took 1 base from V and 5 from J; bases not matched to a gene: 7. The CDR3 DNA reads TGTGCCAGCAGTGAAGGACTAGCGGGAGGTGTTTCGGAGACCCAGTACTTC. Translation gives CASSEGLAGGVSETQYF.

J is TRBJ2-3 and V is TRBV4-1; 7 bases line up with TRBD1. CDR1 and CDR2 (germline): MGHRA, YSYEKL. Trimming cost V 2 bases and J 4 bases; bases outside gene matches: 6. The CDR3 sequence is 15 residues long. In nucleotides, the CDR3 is TGCGCCAGCAGCCAACCCGGGACAGCGGCAGATACGCAGTATTTT. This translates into CASSQPGTAADTQYF.

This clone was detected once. The CDR3: CASSLLPLAGGRNTQYF. The DNA of the CDR3 is TGTGCCAGCAGTCTCCTTCCCCTAGCGGGAGGGCGGAATACGCAGTATTTT. V usage is TRBV7-2 and J usage is TRBJ2-3; 12 bases agree with TRBD2. This CDR3 comprises 17 residues. V dropped 6 bases and J dropped 7; count of bases not matched to a gene: 14. Germline V gives CDR1 SGHTA, CDR2 FQGNSA.

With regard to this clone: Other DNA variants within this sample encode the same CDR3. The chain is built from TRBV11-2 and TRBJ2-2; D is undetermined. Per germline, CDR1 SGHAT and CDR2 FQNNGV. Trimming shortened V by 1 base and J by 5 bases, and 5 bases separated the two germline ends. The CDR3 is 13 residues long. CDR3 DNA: TGTGCCAGCAGCTTAGCTGGAACCGGGGAGCTGTTTTTT. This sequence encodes CASSLAGTGELFF.

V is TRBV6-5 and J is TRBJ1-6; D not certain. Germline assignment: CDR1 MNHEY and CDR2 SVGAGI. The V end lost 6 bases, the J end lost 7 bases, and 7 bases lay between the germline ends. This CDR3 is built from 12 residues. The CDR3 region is CASRPGNSPLHF. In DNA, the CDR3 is TGTGCCAGCAGGCCGGGGAATTCACCCCTCCACTTT.

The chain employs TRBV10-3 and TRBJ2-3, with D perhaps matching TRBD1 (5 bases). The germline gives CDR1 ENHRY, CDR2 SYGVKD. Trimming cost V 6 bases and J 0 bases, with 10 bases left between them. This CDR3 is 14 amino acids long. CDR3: CAIRGVTSTDTQYF. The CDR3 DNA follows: TGTGCCATCAGAGGGGTAACTAGCACAGATACGCAGTATTTT.

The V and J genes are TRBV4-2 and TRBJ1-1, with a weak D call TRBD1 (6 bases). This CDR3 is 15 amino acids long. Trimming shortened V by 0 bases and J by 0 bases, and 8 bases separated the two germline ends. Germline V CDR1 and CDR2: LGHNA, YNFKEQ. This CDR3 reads CASSQERGMNTEAFF. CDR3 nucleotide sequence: TGTGCCAGCAGCCAAGAGAGGGGGATGAACACTGAAGCTTTCTTT.

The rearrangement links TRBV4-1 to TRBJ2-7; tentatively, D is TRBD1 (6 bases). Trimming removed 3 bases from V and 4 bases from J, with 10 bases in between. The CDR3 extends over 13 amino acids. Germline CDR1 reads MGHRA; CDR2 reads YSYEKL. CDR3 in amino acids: CASSQGGQYEQYF. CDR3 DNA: TGCGCCAGCAGCCAGGGCGGACAGTACGAGCAGTACTTC.

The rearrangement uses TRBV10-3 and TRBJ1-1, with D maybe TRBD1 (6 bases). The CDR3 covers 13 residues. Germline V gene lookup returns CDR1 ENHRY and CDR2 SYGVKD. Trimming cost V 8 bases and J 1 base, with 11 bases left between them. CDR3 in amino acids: CAIGRQENTEAFF. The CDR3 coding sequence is TGTGCCATCGGAAGACAGGAGAACACTGAAGCTTTCTTT.

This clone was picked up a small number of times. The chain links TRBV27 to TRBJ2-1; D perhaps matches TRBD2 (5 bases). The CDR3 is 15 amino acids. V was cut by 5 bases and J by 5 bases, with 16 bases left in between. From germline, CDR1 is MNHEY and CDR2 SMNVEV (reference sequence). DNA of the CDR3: TGTGCCAGCAGTACCCACGCTAGCAATAACAATGAGCAGTTCTTC. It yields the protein CASSTHASNNNEQFF.

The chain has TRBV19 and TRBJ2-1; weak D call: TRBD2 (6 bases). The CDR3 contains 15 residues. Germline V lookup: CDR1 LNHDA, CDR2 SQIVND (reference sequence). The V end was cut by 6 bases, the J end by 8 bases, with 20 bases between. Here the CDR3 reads CASSIGGMGADEQFF. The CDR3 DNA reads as TGTGCCAGTAGCATTGGAGGGATGGGCGCGGATGAGCAGTTCTTC.

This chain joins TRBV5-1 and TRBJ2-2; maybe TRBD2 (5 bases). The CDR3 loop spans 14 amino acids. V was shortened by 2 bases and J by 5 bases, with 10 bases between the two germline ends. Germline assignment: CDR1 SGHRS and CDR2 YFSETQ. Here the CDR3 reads CASSFEGGTGELFF. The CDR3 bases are TGCGCCAGCAGCTTTGAGGGCGGGACCGGGGAGCTGTTTTTT.

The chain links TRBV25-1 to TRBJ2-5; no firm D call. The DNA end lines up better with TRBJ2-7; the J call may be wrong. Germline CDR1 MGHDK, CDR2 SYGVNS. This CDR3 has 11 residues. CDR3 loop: CASSDRYEQYF. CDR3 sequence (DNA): TGTGCCAGCAGTGATCGCTACGAGCAGTACTTC.

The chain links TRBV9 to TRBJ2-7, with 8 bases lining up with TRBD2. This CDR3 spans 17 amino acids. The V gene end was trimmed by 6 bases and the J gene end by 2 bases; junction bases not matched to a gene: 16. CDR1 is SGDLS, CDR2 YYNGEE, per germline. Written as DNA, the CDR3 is TGTGCCAGCATTACCTGTGAGCGGGAGACTTGGGCCTACGAGCAGTACTTC. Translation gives CASITCERETWAYEQYF.

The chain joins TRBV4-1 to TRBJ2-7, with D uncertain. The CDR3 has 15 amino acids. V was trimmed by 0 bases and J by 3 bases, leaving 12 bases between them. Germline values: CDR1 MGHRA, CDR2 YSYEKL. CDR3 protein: CASSQDRVGSYEQYF. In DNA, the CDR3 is TGCGCCAGCAGCCAAGACAGAGTCGGCAGCTACGAGCAGTACTTC.

DNA of the CDR3: TGTGCCAGGACCCGGGACGAGGAGACCCAGTACTTC. It yields the protein CARTRDEETQYF. This chain connects TRBV2 to TRBJ2-5; either TRBD1 or TRBD2 may supply D (5 bases each). Germline V gene lookup returns CDR1 SNHLY and CDR2 FYNNEI. The CDR3 runs to 12 residues. V was clipped by 9 bases and J by 5 bases, with 13 bases between them.